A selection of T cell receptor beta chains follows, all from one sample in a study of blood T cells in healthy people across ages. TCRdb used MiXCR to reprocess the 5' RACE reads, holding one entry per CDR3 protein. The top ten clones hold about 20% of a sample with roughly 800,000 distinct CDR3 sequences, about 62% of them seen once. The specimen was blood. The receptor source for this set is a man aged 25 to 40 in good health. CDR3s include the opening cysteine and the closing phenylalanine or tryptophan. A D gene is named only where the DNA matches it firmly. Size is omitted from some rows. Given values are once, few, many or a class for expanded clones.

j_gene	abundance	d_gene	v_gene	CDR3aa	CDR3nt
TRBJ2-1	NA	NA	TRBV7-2	CASSLRSVAAGWNEQFF	TGTGCCAGCAGCTTGAGGAGCGTCGCCGCGGGATGGAATGAGCAGTTCTTC
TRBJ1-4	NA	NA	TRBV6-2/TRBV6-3	CASTKSGAAEKLFF	TGTGCCAGCACCAAGAGCGGCGCTGCTGAAAAACTGTTTTTT
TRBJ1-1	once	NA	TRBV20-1	CSARGHGIGNTEAFF	TGCAGTGCTAGAGGCCACGGGATCGGGAACACTGAAGCTTTCTTT
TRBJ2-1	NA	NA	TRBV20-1	CSARAHDYNEQFF	TGCAGTGCTAGAGCCCACGATTACAATGAGCAGTTCTTC
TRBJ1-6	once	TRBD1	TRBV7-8	CASNWGRDRTSSPLHF	TGTGCCAGCAACTGGGGCCGGGACAGGACGAGTTCACCCCTCCACTTT
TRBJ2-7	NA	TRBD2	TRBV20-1	CSARWGGDYEQYF	TGCAGTGCTAGATGGGGGGGGGACTACGAGCAGTACTTC
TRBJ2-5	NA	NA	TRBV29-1	CSVEDAGGQEAQYF	TGCAGCGTTGAAGATGCCGGGGGCCAAGAGGCCCAGTACTTC
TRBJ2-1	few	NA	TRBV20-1	CSASVVDEQFF	TGCAGTGCTAGTGTGGTAGATGAGCAGTTCTTC
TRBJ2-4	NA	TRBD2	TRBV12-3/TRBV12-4	CAGSLAGQYSIQYF	TGTGCCGGCAGTCTAGCGGGACAGTACAGCATTCAGTACTTC
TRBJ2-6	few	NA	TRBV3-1	CASSQEGSGANVLTF	TGTGCCAGCAGCCAAGAGGGTTCTGGGGCCAACGTCCTGACTTTC
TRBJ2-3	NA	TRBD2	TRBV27	CASSQRAGGGLDTQYF	TGTGCCAGCAGTCAGAGGGCGGGGGGGGGGTTGGATACGCAGTATTTT
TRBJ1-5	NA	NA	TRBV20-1	CSARELNQPQHF	TGCAGTGCTAGAGAACTGAATCAGCCCCAGCATTTT
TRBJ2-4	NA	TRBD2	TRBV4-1	CASSQDSSGGAKNIQYF	TGCGCCAGCAGCCAAGATTCTAGCGGGGGAGCCAAAAACATTCAGTACTTC
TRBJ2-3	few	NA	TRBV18	CASSPGPQQYF	TGTGCCAGCTCACCTGGGCCCCAGCAGTATTTT
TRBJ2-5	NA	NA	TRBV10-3	CAISRRQGETQYF	TGTGCCATCAGTCGACGACAAGGCGAGACCCAGTACTTC
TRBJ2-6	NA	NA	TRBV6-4	CASSEMGGSGANVLTF	TGTGCCAGCAGTGAGATGGGGGGCTCTGGGGCCAACGTCCTGACTTTC
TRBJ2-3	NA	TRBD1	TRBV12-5	CASGFLGTGSIGAQYF	TGTGCTAGTGGTTTTCTCGGGACAGGATCCATCGGGGCGCAGTATTTT
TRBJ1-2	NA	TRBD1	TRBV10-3	CAIRFRDTQGDGYTF	TGTGCCATCAGATTCCGGGACACCCAGGGGGATGGCTACACCTTC
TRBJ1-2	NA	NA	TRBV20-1	CSAQSGAGYTF	TGCAGTGCCCAGAGTGGTGCCGGCTACACCTTC
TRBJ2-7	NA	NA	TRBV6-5	CASSYRYGAHEQYF	TGTGCCAGCAGTTATAGGTACGGGGCCCACGAGCAGTACTTC